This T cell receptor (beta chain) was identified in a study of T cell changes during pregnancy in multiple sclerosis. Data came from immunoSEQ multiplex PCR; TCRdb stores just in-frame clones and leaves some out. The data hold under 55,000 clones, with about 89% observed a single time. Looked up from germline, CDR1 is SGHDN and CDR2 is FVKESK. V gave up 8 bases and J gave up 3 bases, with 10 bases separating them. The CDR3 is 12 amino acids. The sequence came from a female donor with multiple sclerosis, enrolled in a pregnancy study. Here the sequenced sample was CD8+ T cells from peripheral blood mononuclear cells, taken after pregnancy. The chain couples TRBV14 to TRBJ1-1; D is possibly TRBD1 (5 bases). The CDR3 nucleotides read TGTGCCAGCTCCGACAGTTACACTGAAGCTTTCTTT. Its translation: CASSDSYTEAFF. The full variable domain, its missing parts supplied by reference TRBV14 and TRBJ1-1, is EAGVTQFPSHSVIEKGQTVTLRCDPISGHDNLYWYRRVMGKEIKFLLHFVKESKQDESGMPNNRFLAERTGGTYSTLKVQPAELEDSGVYFCASSDSYTEAFFGQGTRLTVV.